This TCR beta chain is from a study of control samples from healthy donors and cancer patients. Repertoires were generated with immunoSEQ multiplex PCR, while TCRdb's copy carries only in-frame clones and drops some. The repertoire has roughly 140,000 clones, around nine tenths of them found once; the top ten carry 4% to 5.5%. Relative to its sample, this clone is medium-sized. The CDR3 contains 15 residues. CDR1 is SGHDT, CDR2 YYEEEE, per germline. Trimming removed 0 bases from V and 3 bases from J, with 7 bases in between. The sequence came from a man aged 25 to 40 in good health. The rearrangement uses TRBV5-6 and TRBJ1-6; the D gene is possibly TRBD1 (6 bases). The sequenced sample was blood. The CDR3 sequence is CASSLDRVYNSPLHF. In DNA form, the CDR3 reads TGTGCCAGCAGCTTGGACAGGGTCTATAATTCACCCCTCCACTTT. Based on the CDR3 plus reference TRBV5-6 and TRBJ1-6, the full variable domain is DAGVTQSPTHLIKTRGQQVTLRCSPKSGHDTVSWYQQALGQGPQFIFQYYEEEERQRGNFPDRFSGHQFPNYSSELNVNALLLGDSALYLCASSLDRVYNSPLHFGNGTRLTVT.